The 25 T cell receptor beta chains reported below all come from one sample, sequenced in a study of circulating CD8 cells and anti-PD-1 response in melanoma. From live CD3+CD8+TCRalphabeta+ cells, four PD-1 and/or TIGIT subsets were sorted. TCR libraries were prepared from 15 ng of total RNA with the QIAseq Immune Repertoire TCR panel. TCRdb re-called the reads through MiXCR, storing one row per CDR3 protein. The sample records 600 to 950 distinct CDR3 sequences, approximately 12% being singletons. The specimen was CD8+ T cells from PBMCs, collected at baseline or after one month of anti-PD-1 therapy (not recorded which). These receptors were obtained from a human donor with melanoma.

This clonotype came up once. With a much larger clone just one base away, this may be a read error. This sequence joins TRBV7-3 and TRBJ2-7; 8 bases map to TRBD1. The CDR3 length is 13 residues. Per the germline V gene, CDR1 is SGHTA and CDR2 is FQGTGA. DNA for the CDR3: TGTGCCAGCAGTTTAATCAGGGGGCACGAGCAGTACTTC. Its protein is CASSLIRGHEQYF.

By share of the sample, this clonotype is medium-sized. V and J are TRBV7-3 and TRBJ2-1; 7 bases fit TRBD1. This CDR3 region has 13 residues. Trimming removed 3 bases from V and 9 bases from J; junction bases left unmatched: 5. Germline V lookup: CDR1 SGHTA, CDR2 FQGTGA. The CDR3 is CASSFGQVAEQFF. The CDR3 DNA reads as TGTGCCAGCAGCTTTGGACAGGTGGCTGAGCAGTTCTTC.

By sample share, this clonotype is medium-sized. The chain links TRBV27 to TRBJ2-1; D ambiguous. Germline CDR1 and CDR2: MNHEY and SMNVEV (reference sequence). The CDR3 is 11 residues long. Trimming stripped 1 base from V and 5 bases from J, with 0 bases between. The CDR3 here is CASSLYNEQFF. The CDR3 coding sequence is TGTGCCAGCAGTTTATACAATGAGCAGTTCTTC.

This clonotype is medium-sized in the sample. The chain is built from TRBV2 and TRBJ2-1; D is perhaps TRBD1 (5 bases). The V and J ends lost 3 bases and 5 bases respectively, with 11 bases between them. The germline CDR1 and CDR2 sequences are SNHLY and FYNNEI. The CDR3 covers 14 residues. The CDR3 bases are TGTGCCAGCAGTGATCTGACAGCTAACAATGAGCAGTTCTTC. This translates into CASSDLTANNEQFF.

This clonotype is classed as medium-sized. This chain joins TRBV27 and TRBJ2-1; D remains ambiguous. The germline V gene encodes CDR1 MNHEY and CDR2 SMNVEV (reference sequence). Trimming removed 6 bases from V and 7 bases from J, with 16 bases in between. The CDR3 spans 14 residues. The CDR3 sequence is CASSLGAGWNEQFF. CDR3 coding DNA: TGTGCCAGCAGCCTTGGTGCCGGGTGGAATGAGCAGTTCTTC.

This clonotype was counted a few times. The chain carries TRBV19 and TRBJ2-1, with 7 bases lining up with TRBD1. The ends lost 9 bases at V and 4 bases at J; junction bases unmatched: 6. This CDR3 is 13 amino acids long. CDR1 and CDR2 (germline): LNHDA, SQIVND (reference sequence). The CDR3 sequence is CASMDRSYNEQFF. CDR3 nucleotides: TGTGCCAGCATGGACAGGAGTTACAATGAGCAGTTCTTC.

This clonotype is termed medium-sized. The chain links TRBV2 to TRBJ2-5, with TRBD2 matching 10 bases. The CDR3 loop spans 18 amino acids. V was pared by 0 bases and J by 4 bases, with 11 bases of the junction left unmatched. Germline V gives CDR1 SNHLY, CDR2 FYNNEI. The CDR3 region has the DNA TGTGCCAGCAGTGAAGCCTTTTACGTAGCGGGGGGACGAGAGACCCAGTACTTC. Protein: CASSEAFYVAGGRETQYF.

This clonotype is labeled large. The gene calls are TRBV5-4 and TRBJ2-2; D is tentatively TRBD1 or TRBD2 (5 bases each). The CDR3 totals 12 residues. The germline gives CDR1 SGHNT, CDR2 YYREEE (reference sequence). The V gene lost 4 bases and the J gene lost 10 bases, with 11 bases spanning the gap. CDR3 in DNA: TGTGCCAGCAGCCCCGGGACCTTGGAGCTGTTTTTT. This sequence encodes CASSPGTLELFF.

This clonotype is classed as medium-sized (0.01 to 0.1%). The chain joins TRBV11-2 to TRBJ2-7, with 10 nucleotides matching TRBD2. Germline V gene sequence: CDR1 SGHAT, CDR2 FQNNGV. CDR3 length equals 13 residues. The V gene end was trimmed by 3 bases and the J gene end by 6 bases; junction bases not matched to a gene: 2. The CDR3 coding sequence is TGTGCCAGCAGCTTCGGGACTAGCGTCGAGCAGTACTTC. It yields the protein CASSFGTSVEQYF.

Worth noting for this clonotype: This could be a read error, since a much larger clone is one nucleotide away. This CDR3 is missing its conserved last phenylalanine or tryptophan, likely due to a read error. V gene TRBV7-2 combines with J gene TRBJ1-6; D might be TRBD1 (6 bases). V lost 2 bases and J lost 8, with 10 bases in between. CDR1 and CDR2 (germline): SGHTA, FQGNSA. This CDR3 region has 14 residues. As DNA, the CDR3 is TGTGCCAGCAGCTTACTGGGGGGCCATTCACCCCTCCACCTT. It encodes CASSLLGGHSPLHL.

This clonotype turned up a few times. The chain joins TRBV4-3 to TRBJ2-5; D gene ambiguous. The CDR3 totals 12 residues. The germline CDR1 and CDR2 sequences are LGHNA and YSLEER. Trimming left V 0 bases short and J 6 bases short, with 5 bases between. The CDR3 DNA reads as TGCGCCAGCAGCCAAGATGGGCAGACCCAGTACTTC. It is translated as CASSQDGQTQYF.

In this sample, this clonotype is medium-sized. The chain recombines TRBV7-2 with TRBJ2-7; D perhaps matches TRBD1 (6 bases). This CDR3 region has 14 residues. V was shortened by 3 bases and J by 3 bases, with 12 bases between the two germline ends. Germline CDR1 reads SGHTA; CDR2 reads FQGNSA. The DNA of the CDR3 is TGTGCCAGCAGCTTCGAACAGGGCGTCTACGAGCAGTACTTC. Residues: CASSFEQGVYEQYF.

This clonotype is judged medium-sized (0.01 to 0.1%). The genes are TRBV28 and TRBJ2-7; TRBD1 matches at 8 bases. Trimming removed 2 bases from V and 5 bases from J; junction bases left unmatched: 2. Germline V gene lookup returns CDR1 MDHEN and CDR2 SYDVKM. CDR3 length: 13 residues. CDR3 in amino acids: CASSLVRGHEQYF. CDR3 bases: TGTGCCAGCAGTTTAGTCAGGGGGCACGAGCAGTACTTC.

This clonotype is deemed medium-sized (0.01 to 0.1%). The rearrangement links TRBV4-3 to TRBJ2-1; the D gene could be TRBD1 or TRBD2 (6 bases each). CDR1 is LGHNA, CDR2 YSLEER, per germline. The CDR3 runs 16 residues. V was cut by 0 bases and J by 0 bases, with 9 bases left in between. CDR3 sequence (DNA): TGCGCCAGCAGCCAAGATGGGGGGCCCTCCTACAATGAGCAGTTCTTC. Encoded protein: CASSQDGGPSYNEQFF.

This clonotype showed up just a few times. This chain uses TRBV5-4 with TRBJ2-1; D unclear. The CDR3 covers 14 residues. Germline assignment: CDR1 SGHNT and CDR2 YYREEE (reference sequence). The V end was cut by 0 bases, the J end by 3 bases, with 7 bases between. The CDR3 reads CASSLAPSYNEQFF. The CDR3 region has the DNA TGTGCCAGCAGCTTGGCTCCAAGCTACAATGAGCAGTTCTTC.

This clonotype is labeled medium-sized. The CDR3 DNA sequence: TGTGCTAGCGGAACCACAGATACGCAGTATTTT. It yields the protein CASGTTDTQYF. The genes are TRBV12-5 and TRBJ2-3; D uncertain. Germline CDR1 LGHNT, CDR2 FRNRAP. The CDR3 is made up of 11 amino acids. With 9 bases removed from V and 2 bases from J, the gap between germline ends came to 6 bases.

This clonotype is deemed medium-sized. The genes are TRBV10-3 and TRBJ2-1; D unclear. The germline gives CDR1 ENHRY, CDR2 SYGVKD. V lost 3 bases to trimming and J lost 2 bases, with 11 bases between them. This CDR3 contains 15 residues. CDR3 coding DNA: TGTGCCATCAGTGATCCGGTATCCCCCTACAATGAGCAGTTCTTC. Translation: CAISDPVSPYNEQFF.

Worth noting for this clonotype: A much larger clone differs from this one at a single base, so this may be a read error. The rearrangement links TRBV7-2 to TRBJ2-1; D is ambiguous. Per the germline V gene, CDR1 is SGHTA and CDR2 is FQGNSA. This CDR3 spans 17 amino acids. CDR3 region: CASSPKLGAYFYNEQSF. The CDR3 DNA sequence: TGTGCCAGCAGCCCGAAACTTGGAGCCTACTTCTACAATGAGCAGTCCTTC.

This clonotype is medium-sized (0.01 to 0.1%) in the sample. This chain connects TRBV4-1 to TRBJ2-7, with D maybe TRBD2 (6 bases). Germline V gene sequence: CDR1 MGHRA, CDR2 YSYEKL. This CDR3 is 15 amino acids long. The germline V and J ends were trimmed by 0 bases and 6 bases, with 15 bases remaining between them. The CDR3 is CASSQDSGVEPEQYF. The CDR3 DNA reads as TGCGCCAGCAGCCAAGATTCGGGGGTGGAACCCGAGCAGTACTTC.

The chain is built from TRBV6-5 and TRBJ2-3; D may be TRBD1 or TRBD2 (5 bases each). Trimming removed 4 bases at V and 3 bases at J, with 14 bases between. Germline assignment: CDR1 MNHEY and CDR2 SVGAGI. There are 15 residues in the CDR3. The chain's CDR3 is CASSFSDGTTDTQYF. CDR3 in DNA: TGTGCCAGCAGTTTCTCCGACGGGACGACAGATACGCAGTATTTT.

This clonotype is labeled as medium-sized. The chain combines TRBV6-4 with TRBJ1-1; 7 nucleotides agree with TRBD1. V lost 5 bases and J lost 1; bases outside the gene matches: 4. Germline loops: CDR1 MRHNA, CDR2 SNTAGT. The CDR3 loop spans 14 amino acids. DNA for the CDR3: TGTGCCAGCAGTCCAAAGGGGGCGAACACTGAAGCTTTCTTT. This encodes CASSPKGANTEAFF.

Judged by abundance, this clonotype is medium-sized. This chain joins TRBV14 and TRBJ2-7; possibly TRBD1 or TRBD2 for D (5 bases each). Per the germline V gene, CDR1 is SGHDN and CDR2 is FVKESK. The CDR3 runs 16 residues. With 0 bases removed from V and 2 bases from J, the gap between germline ends came to 14 bases. The CDR3 reads CASSQDLAGHAYEQYF. CDR3 bases: TGTGCCAGCAGCCAAGATCTAGCAGGGCACGCCTACGAGCAGTACTTC.

This clonotype ranks as medium-sized. The chain employs TRBV29-1 and TRBJ2-7; D is uncertain. The V and J ends lost 1 base and 1 base respectively, with 8 bases between them. CDR3 length: 13 amino acids. Germline CDR1 reads SQVTM; CDR2 reads ANQGSEA. This CDR3 reads CSVEAAGSYEQYF. DNA for the CDR3: TGCAGCGTTGAAGCGGCAGGTTCCTACGAGCAGTACTTC.

This clonotype is medium-sized by share. The CDR3 bases are TGTGCCAGTAGTATGGGACAGGGCTACACTGAAGCTTTCTTT. Amino acids: CASSMGQGYTEAFF. The rearrangement links TRBV19 to TRBJ1-1, with TRBD1 identical over 9 bases. This CDR3 region has 14 residues. CDR1 is LNHDA, CDR2 SQIVND, per germline (reference sequence). Trimming took 3 bases from V and 3 from J; bases not matched to a gene: 2.

This clonotype is categorized as large. The chain carries TRBV19 and TRBJ1-3; D ambiguous. The CDR3 runs 15 residues. Per germline, CDR1 LNHDA and CDR2 SQIVND (reference sequence). Trimming stripped 2 bases from V and 8 bases from J, with 16 bases between. The CDR3 sequence: CASSIYGGYGDTIYF. The CDR3 DNA reads as TGTGCCAGTAGTATATACGGAGGGTATGGTGACACCATATATTTT.